This TCR beta chain derives from a study of OX40 agonist ivuxolimab in advanced cancers. Turning to the study itself: As their treatment, patients were administered ivuxolimab, an agonistic anti-OX40 (CD134) antibody.

Germline values: CDR1 MRHNA, CDR2 SNTAGT. CDR3 size: 17 residues. V was pared by 0 bases and J by 1 base, with 6 bases of the junction left unmatched. Comments on this clone: The antigen is not known.

The repertoire was sequenced with immunoSEQ multiplex PCR; TCRdb's copy has only in-frame clones and lacks some. Among 65,000 to 75,000 clones, roughly nine tenths were seen once, and the ten largest hold roughly 4%. The study's findings and limits: CD8+ T cells showed, on average, more clonal expansion than CD4+ cells.

The sequenced sample was CD4+ or CD8+ T cells sorted from blood, obtained in a trial of the OX40 agonist ivuxolimab. The source of this sequence is an adult with an advanced solid tumor such as melanoma, head and neck, liver or kidney cancer. J is TRBJ2-3 and V is TRBV6-4; 8 bases are a match to TRBD2. Here the CDR3 reads CASSDSSGLAGTDTQYF. CDR3 DNA sequence: TGTGCCAGCAGTGACTCGAGCGGACTAGCAGGCACAGATACGCAGTATTTT.